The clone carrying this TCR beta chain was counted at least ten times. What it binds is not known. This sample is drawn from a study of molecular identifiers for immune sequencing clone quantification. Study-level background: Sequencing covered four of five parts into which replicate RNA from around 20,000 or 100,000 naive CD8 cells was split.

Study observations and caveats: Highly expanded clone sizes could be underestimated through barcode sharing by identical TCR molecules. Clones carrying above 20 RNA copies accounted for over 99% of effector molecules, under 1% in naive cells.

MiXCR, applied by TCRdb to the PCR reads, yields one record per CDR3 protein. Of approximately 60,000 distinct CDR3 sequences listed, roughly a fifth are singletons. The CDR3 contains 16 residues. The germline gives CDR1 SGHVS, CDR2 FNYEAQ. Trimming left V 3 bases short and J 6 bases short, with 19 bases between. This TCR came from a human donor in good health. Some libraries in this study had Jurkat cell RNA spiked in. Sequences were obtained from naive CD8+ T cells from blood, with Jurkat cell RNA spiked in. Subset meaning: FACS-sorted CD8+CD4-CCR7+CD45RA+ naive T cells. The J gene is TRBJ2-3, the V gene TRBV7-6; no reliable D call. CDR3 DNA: TGTGCCAGCAGCTTCTCACCCGTAGGGAAAGCGGATACGCAGTATTTT. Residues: CASSFSPVGKADTQYF.